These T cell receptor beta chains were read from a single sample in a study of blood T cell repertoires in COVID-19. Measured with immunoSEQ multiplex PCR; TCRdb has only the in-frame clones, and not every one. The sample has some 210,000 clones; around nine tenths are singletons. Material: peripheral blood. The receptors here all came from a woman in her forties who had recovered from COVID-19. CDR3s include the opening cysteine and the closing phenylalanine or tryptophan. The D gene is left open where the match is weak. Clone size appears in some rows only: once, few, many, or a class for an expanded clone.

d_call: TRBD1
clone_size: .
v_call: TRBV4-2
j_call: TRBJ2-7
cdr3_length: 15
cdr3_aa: CASSQISGQNYEQYF
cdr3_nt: TGTGCCAGCAGCCAGATATCGGGACAGAACTACGAGCAGTACTTC

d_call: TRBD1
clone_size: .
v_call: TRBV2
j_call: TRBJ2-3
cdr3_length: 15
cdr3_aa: CASGEGDRGTDTQYF
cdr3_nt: TGTGCCAGCGGTGAGGGGGACAGGGGGACAGATACGCAGTATTTT

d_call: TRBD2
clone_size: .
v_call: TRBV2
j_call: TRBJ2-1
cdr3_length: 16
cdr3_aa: CASSEATSGAYNEQFF
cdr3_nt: TGTGCCAGCAGTGAAGCGACTAGCGGGGCCTACAATGAGCAGTTCTTC

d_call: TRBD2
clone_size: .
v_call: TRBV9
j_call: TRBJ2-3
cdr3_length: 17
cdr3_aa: CASSVGTSGRATDTQYF
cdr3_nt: TGTGCCAGCAGCGTAGGGACTAGCGGGAGGGCCACAGATACGCAGTATTTT

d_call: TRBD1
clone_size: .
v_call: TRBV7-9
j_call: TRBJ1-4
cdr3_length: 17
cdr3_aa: CASSARDRGLRREKLFF
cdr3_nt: TGTGCCAGCAGCGCCCGGGACAGGGGGCTGAGGAGAGAAAAACTGTTTTTT

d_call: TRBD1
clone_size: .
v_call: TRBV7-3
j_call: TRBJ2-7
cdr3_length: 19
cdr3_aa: CASSSRDRVAWRDSYEQYF
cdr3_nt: TGTGCCAGCAGCTCCAGGGACAGGGTGGCCTGGCGGGACTCCTACGAGCAGTACTTC

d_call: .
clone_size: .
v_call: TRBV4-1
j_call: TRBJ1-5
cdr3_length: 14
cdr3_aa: CASSQDRGDQPQHF
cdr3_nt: TGCGCCAGCAGCCAAGATAGGGGTGATCAGCCCCAGCATTTT

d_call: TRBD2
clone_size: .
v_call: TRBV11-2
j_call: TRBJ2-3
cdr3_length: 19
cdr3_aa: CASSLGGPGLEPPTDTQYF
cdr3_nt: TGTGCCAGCAGCTTAGGGGGACCGGGACTAGAACCTCCCACAGATACGCAGTATTTT

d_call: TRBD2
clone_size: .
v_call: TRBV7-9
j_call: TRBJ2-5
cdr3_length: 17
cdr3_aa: CASSLRTSGSIRETQYF
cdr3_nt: TGTGCCAGCAGCCTCCGGACTAGCGGGAGCATTAGAGAGACCCAGTACTTC

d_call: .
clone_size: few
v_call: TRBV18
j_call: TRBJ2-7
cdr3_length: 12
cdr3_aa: CASSPTVEEQYF
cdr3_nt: TGTGCCAGCTCACCCACGGTCGAAGAGCAGTACTTC

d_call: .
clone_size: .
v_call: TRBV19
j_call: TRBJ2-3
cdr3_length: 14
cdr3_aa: CASSPRTNTDTQYF
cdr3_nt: TGTGCCAGTAGTCCCCGGACTAACACAGATACGCAGTATTTT